These T cell receptor beta chains were read from a single sample in a study of T cell responses to AZD1222 COVID-19 vaccine. Some clones are missing from TCRdb's copy, which holds only in-frame ones; the method was immunoSEQ multiplex PCR. This table has 66,000 or so clones, roughly 84% appearing once. The specimen comprised peripheral blood, sampled on day 0 of AZD1222 vaccination. The receptor source for this set is an adult in good health. Both conserved end residues are part of each CDR3. The D gene is left open where the match is weak. Clone size, where shown, is once, few, many, or a class for clones that have expanded.

abundance | j_gene | d_gene | v_gene | CDR3aa | CDR3nt
- | TRBJ2-7 | - | TRBV5-6 | CASSKRGYEQYF | TGTGCCAGCAGCAAACGGGGGTACGAGCAGTACTTC
- | TRBJ2-7 | - | TRBV11-2 | CASSWNRESEQYF | TGTGCCAGCAGCTGGAACAGGGAATCCGAGCAGTACTTC
once | TRBJ2-5 | - | TRBV6-2/TRBV6-3 | CASSPRETQYF | TGTGCCAGCAGTCCCCGCGAGACCCAGTACTTC
- | TRBJ2-1 | TRBD2 | TRBV11-2 | CASSLMRGGSYNEQFF | TGTGCCAGCAGCTTAATGCGCGGGGGCTCCTACAATGAGCAGTTCTTC
- | TRBJ2-5 | TRBD2 | TRBV11-3 | CASSTRTSGKETQYF | TGTGCCAGCAGCACCAGGACTAGCGGGAAAGAGACCCAGTACTTC
- | TRBJ1-4 | TRBD1 | TRBV6-2/TRBV6-3 | CASSFQGGASEKLFF | TGTGCCAGCAGTTTCCAGGGGGGCGCTTCGGAAAAACTGTTTTTT
- | TRBJ1-3 | - | TRBV3-1/TRBV3-2 | CASSQSPSGGNTIYF | TGTGCCAGCAGCCAATCCCCCAGTGGTGGAAACACCATATATTTT
- | TRBJ2-3 | - | TRBV11-3 | CASSPGTGTDTQYF | TGTGCCAGCAGCCCCGGGACGGGCACAGATACGCAGTATTTT
- | TRBJ2-5 | - | TRBV7-8 | CASSSLETQYF | TGTGCCAGCAGCAGCCTAGAGACCCAGTACTTC
once | TRBJ2-5 | - | TRBV6-6 | CASRGTGSRQETQYF | TGTGCCAGCAGGGGAACAGGGTCTAGACAAGAGACCCAGTACTTC